The table lists the clone carrying this T cell receptor (beta chain) with a few counts. The antigen is not known. This record comes from a study of blood T cells in healthy people across ages. With a J-beta primer mix and a sample-barcoded 5' primer, a second PCR ran about 7 to 12 cycles. TCRdb called the 5' RACE reads again in MiXCR, with one record for every CDR3 protein. This table holds about 1.6 million distinct CDR3 sequences, 30% to 35% found once. Isolated PBMCs totaled at least 6.5 million in each sample. Germline CDR1 DFQATT, CDR2 SNEGSKA (reference sequence). The CDR3 has 15 amino acids. Losses at the gene ends were 5 bases for V and 2 bases for J; bases not matched to a gene: 4. General study points: Estimates drawn from one million T cells were deemed to understate diversity.

This clonotype originated in a woman in her 30s in good health. The chain carries TRBV20-1 and TRBJ2-5, with TRBD2 identical over 14 bases. The specimen sequenced was blood. The CDR3, as DNA: TGCAGTGCTCGGACTAGCGGGGGGCTTCAAGAGACCCAGTACTTC. This translates into CSARTSGGLQETQYF.